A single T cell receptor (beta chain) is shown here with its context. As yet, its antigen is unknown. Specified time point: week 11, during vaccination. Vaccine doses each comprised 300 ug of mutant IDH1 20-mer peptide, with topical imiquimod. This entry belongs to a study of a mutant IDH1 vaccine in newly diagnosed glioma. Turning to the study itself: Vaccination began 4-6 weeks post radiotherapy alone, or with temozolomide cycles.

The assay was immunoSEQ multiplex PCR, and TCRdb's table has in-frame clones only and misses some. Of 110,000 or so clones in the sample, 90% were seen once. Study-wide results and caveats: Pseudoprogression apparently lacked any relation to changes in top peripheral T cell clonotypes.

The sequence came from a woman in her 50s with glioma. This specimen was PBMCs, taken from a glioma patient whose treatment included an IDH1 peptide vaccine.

The CDR3 DNA is TGTGCCAGCTCACCACGGTACACAACCCTGGGAGCTTTCTTT. Its protein product is CASSPRYTTLGAFF. This rearrangement joins TRBV18 to TRBJ1-1; the D is unclear. V was shortened by 1 base and J by 10 bases, with 16 bases between the two germline ends. The CDR3 is 14 residues long. CDR1 is KGHSH, CDR2 LQKENI, per germline.